This TCR beta chain was found in a study of T cells in Graves' hyperthyroidism and ophthalmopathy. V was trimmed by 10 bases and J by 0 bases, leaving 16 bases between them. Germline assignment: CDR1 MDHEN and CDR2 SYDVKM. There are 14 residues in the CDR3. This clonotype was observed at least ten times. Regions amplified from RNA transcripts were the TCR beta CDR3 regions. HTBI primers drove first-round RT-PCR of the TCR CDR3. From the multiplex PCR reads, TCRdb called clonotypes with MiXCR, one entry per CDR3 protein. This table has around 620,000 distinct CDR3 sequences, about 17% appearing once. The rearrangement uses TRBV28 and TRBJ2-7; weak D call: TRBD2 (6 bases). Sequenced: blood. This receptor was obtained from a woman aged 25 to 39 with Graves' hyperthyroidism. The CDR3 is CATGTFALSYEQYF. As DNA, the CDR3 is TGTGCCACGGGGACTTTCGCCCTCTCCTACGAGCAGTACTTC.